This T cell receptor beta chain comes out of a study of beta chain features in type 1 diabetes listed by TCRdb under 2018. For the study in its entirety: Patients and healthy donors did not differ in mean age, gender distribution, total cell number or subset yield. Regulatory and stem cell-like memory subsets were obtained from only 8 patients and roughly eight healthy donors, while naive and central memory subsets were obtained from all 30 or so donors. A total of 85 million to 140 million sorted cells were examined across all samples, and a strong correlation was observed between cell number per subset and RNA yield. The study compared TCRB repertoires of sorted circulating CD4+ T cell subsets between recently diagnosed type 1 diabetes patients and matched healthy donors.

For this clone: What antigen it recognizes has not been identified. Per-base quality was not reported, and no clone a single base away is much larger than it.

From each donor, a single peripheral blood sample of about 110 mL on average was drawn into heparinised tubes. A BD FACSAria II was used to sort naive, central memory, regulatory and stem cell-like memory CD4+ T cells with a panel that included CD45RO, CCR7, CD25, CD127, CD95 and CD27. Every sorted population had a purity above 95%. Right away, PBMCs were isolated by Lymphoprep density gradient centrifugation and were stained directly, with no culture step. So that batch effects would be minimized, each experiment stained and sorted samples in pairs, pairing one healthy donor with one patient. The entire amount of isolated RNA was reverse transcribed using the High Capacity cDNA Reverse Transcription Kit, so the sequenced TCRB transcripts were expressed ones. Naive, central memory and regulatory T cell samples underwent deep immunoSEQ sequencing, averaging roughly 3.4 million total reads per sample. Sorted cells were lysed in RLT buffer, and RNA was extracted using DNase-treated RNeasy Micro or Mini kits according to cell number. To prevent cross-contamination, each cell subset was processed individually, whereas patient and healthy donor samples were processed jointly. TCRB sequences were amplified from cDNA with the immunoSEQ multiplex PCR, producing 87-bp fragments spanning the CDR3 region. Amplicons were sequenced on the Illumina HiSeq platform. Regarding the original processing steps: Synthetic template baselines were used to correct PCR bias computationally, reads within Hamming distance 2 were collapsed together, and singletons that could not be merged were discarded. Reads were aligned against IMGT to assign V, D and J genes, CDR3 length and insertions or deletions at six rearrangement sites. Within each subset, clonotype counts were normalized to sorted cell number, after which true diversity and Gini coefficients were computed with the tcR R package. The overlap coefficient, calculated on TCRB nucleotide sequences, was used to measure repertoire sharing. TCRdb re-hosts the immuneACCESS table, in-frame sequences only. Its copies lack some clones; in the studies checked, an unresolved V gene accounts for under half of them, and the cause for the rest is not known. V, J and clone size reflect that table, while D and trimming were determined from the DNA. Here the sample has 100,000 to 150,000 clones; 16% occur a single time. The ten largest make up roughly 2.5% of the sample.

Points the paper makes about the study in general: Sequencing cDNA rather than genomic DNA could over-represent highly expressing activated cells, although activation and CD3 levels did not differ between groups. Because small numbers of individuals were included in the HLA sub-analyses, any influence of HLA type on TCRB rearrangement was left unresolved. In all four CD4+ subsets, TCRB CDR3 length was moderately but significantly shorter in type 1 diabetes patients. Patients with type 1 diabetes made fewer insertions and deleted more nucleotides at VDJ recombination sites, implying thymic rearrangement abnormalities. Naive, central memory and regulatory TCRB repertoires appeared more similar among patients than among healthy donors. Shorter templates might have been favored by PCR, but patient and control samples were amplified and corrected together, so both groups would have been affected equally by any skew.

Its CDR3 holds 15 amino acids, cysteine through phenylalanine. Kept here is only the CDR3 DNA, which spans 45 bases and is read in frame from base 1. Relative to germline, V is 1 base shorter and J is 0 bases shorter, with 8 bases between their ends. CDR1 and CDR2 (SGHRS, YFSETQ) derive from the germline V gene. This receptor was identified in a man aged 30-40 years with type 1 diabetes. The source material was central memory CD4+ T cells from blood. The chain couples TRBV5-1 to TRBJ1-5, with no confidently assigned D gene. The DNA sequence follows: TGCGCCAGCAGCTTGTCCGGGAATAGCAATCAGCCCCAGCATTTT. It specifies CASSLSGNSNQPQHF.